These T cell receptor beta chains were read from a single sample in a study of T cell responses to AZD1222 COVID-19 vaccine. Data came from immunoSEQ multiplex PCR; TCRdb stores just in-frame clones and leaves some out. The sample holds 50,000 to 65,000 clones, about 86% seen once. Specimen: peripheral blood, collected 28 days after the second AZD1222 dose. The receptors were gathered from an adult who received the AZD1222 COVID-19 vaccine. The CDR3 runs from the conserved cysteine through the conserved F or W. D genes are given only for firm matches. Clone size appears in some rows only: once, few, many, or a class for an expanded clone.

clone_size	d_call	v_call	j_call	cdr3_aa	cdr3_nt
once	.	TRBV4-3	TRBJ1-2	CASSQAYRDGYTF	TGCGCCAGCAGCCAAGCTTACAGGGACGGCTACACCTTC
.	.	TRBV19	TRBJ1-3	CASSTDGYPLGNTIYF	TGTGCCAGTAGTACGGACGGCTACCCTCTTGGAAACACCATATATTTT
.	TRBD2	TRBV10-1	TRBJ2-7	CASRRRRGASGIFYYEQYF	TGCGCCAGCAGGAGGAGGAGGGGTGCTAGCGGGATCTTTTACTACGAGCAGTACTTC
.	TRBD2	TRBV18	TRBJ2-7	CASSPPASGRREQYF	TGTGCCAGCTCACCACCTGCTAGCGGGAGACGCGAGCAGTACTTC
.	.	TRBV7-2	TRBJ2-7	CASSFEARYEQYF	TGTGCCAGCAGCTTCGAAGCTCGCTACGAGCAGTACTTC
.	TRBD1	TRBV28	TRBJ1-1	CASSPGTGENTEAFF	TGTGCCAGCAGCCCCGGGACAGGGGAGAACACTGAAGCTTTCTTT
.	TRBD2	TRBV5-1	TRBJ2-3	CASSPQSGLAGVGTQYF	TGCGCCAGCAGCCCCCAATCAGGGCTAGCGGGGGTAGGTACGCAGTATTTT
once	.	TRBV20-1	TRBJ2-3	CSAFVWDTQYF	TGCAGTGCTTTTGTATGGGATACGCAGTATTTT
.	TRBD1	TRBV28	TRBJ1-6	CASQGQAGRIYSLHF	TGTGCCAGCCAGGGACAGGCGGGGAGGATTTATTCCCTCCACTTT
.	.	TRBV5-5	TRBJ2-1	CASSLYRDEYNEQFF	TGTGCCAGCAGCTTATACCGGGACGAGTACAATGAGCAGTTCTTC
.	TRBD1	TRBV7-2	TRBJ1-6	CASTQGTGDNSPLHF	TGTGCCAGCACCCAGGGGACAGGGGACAATTCACCCCTCCACTTT
.	.	TRBV5-6	TRBJ1-2	CASSSRPQTAFNYGYTF	TGTGCCAGCAGCTCGAGGCCCCAGACAGCCTTTAACTATGGCTACACCTTC
.	TRBD2	TRBV7-2	TRBJ2-4	CASSQREGRFIQYF	TGTGCCAGCAGCCAGCGGGAGGGGAGGTTCATTCAGTACTTC
.	.	TRBV10-3	TRBJ2-1	CAITTGNSEQFF	TGTGCCATCACCACAGGGAACAGTGAGCAGTTCTTC
.	TRBD2	TRBV27	TRBJ2-3	CASCSLLAGGNTQYF	TGTGCCAGTTGTTCTCTTCTAGCGGGGGGGAATACGCAGTATTTT
.	TRBD1	TRBV18	TRBJ2-7	CASSPDREAEQYF	TGTGCCAGCTCCCCGGACAGGGAGGCCGAGCAGTACTTC
.	.	TRBV27	TRBJ2-7	CASSLSTDGSYEQYF	TGTGCCAGCAGTTTATCGACGGACGGCTCCTACGAGCAGTACTTC
.	TRBD1	TRBV28	TRBJ2-5	CASYRGYGETQYF	TGTGCCAGCTACAGGGGGTATGGAGAGACCCAGTACTTC
.	TRBD1	TRBV12-5	TRBJ1-5	CASALNPGQGVNQPQHF	TGTGCTAGTGCCCTGAACCCGGGACAGGGGGTCAATCAGCCCCAGCATTTT
.	.	TRBV28	TRBJ2-7	CASSATGHTTYEQYF	TGTGCCAGCAGCGCGACGGGACATACGACCTACGAGCAGTACTTC
.	TRBD2	TRBV19	TRBJ2-1	CASSISGGNSYNEQFF	TGTGCCAGTAGTATAAGCGGGGGGAACTCCTACAATGAGCAGTTCTTC
.	.	TRBV21-1	TRBJ1-5	CASSKDQTPINQPQHF	TGTGCCAGCAGCAAAGATCAGACACCCATCAATCAGCCCCAGCATTTT
.	.	TRBV9	TRBJ1-1	CASSVVEHTEAFF	TGTGCCAGCAGCGTAGTCGAACACACTGAAGCTTTCTTT
.	.	TRBV18	TRBJ2-3	CASSPWRGDADTQYF	TGTGCCAGCTCACCGTGGAGGGGCGATGCAGATACGCAGTATTTT
.	.	TRBV19	TRBJ1-6	CASTDRGVGSPLHF	TGTGCCAGTACCGACCGGGGAGTAGGATCACCCCTCCACTTT
.	TRBD1	TRBV29-1	TRBJ1-1	CSVGGQGGNTEAFF	TGCAGCGTAGGTGGACAGGGAGGGAACACTGAAGCTTTCTTT
.	TRBD1	TRBV9	TRBJ1-1	CASSVVEDRGNTEAFF	TGTGCCAGCAGCGTAGTTGAGGACAGGGGGAACACTGAAGCTTTCTTT
.	TRBD1	TRBV9	TRBJ2-2	CASSFRDRGTYTGELFF	TGTGCCAGCAGCTTCCGGGACAGGGGGACCTACACCGGGGAGCTGTTTTTT
.	.	TRBV6-5	TRBJ2-2	CASSYSILLTGELFF	TGTGCCAGCAGTTACTCGATACTACTCACCGGGGAGCTGTTTTTT
.	.	TRBV28	TRBJ2-7	CASSLGQYEQYF	TGTGCCAGCAGTCTAGGACAGTACGAGCAGTACTTC
.	TRBD2	TRBV29-1	TRBJ2-1	CSVEWGSGSNEQFF	TGCAGCGTTGAATGGGGTAGCGGGAGTAATGAGCAGTTCTTC
few	.	TRBV28	TRBJ2-7	CASSLGAAYEQYF	TGTGCCAGCAGTTTAGGGGCAGCCTACGAGCAGTACTTC
.	TRBD2	TRBV28	TRBJ2-1	CASSLGASGGFLSSYNEQFF	TGTGCCAGCAGTTTAGGGGCTAGCGGGGGTTTTTTGAGCTCCTACAATGAGCAGTTCTTC
.	TRBD1	TRBV25-1	TRBJ2-1	CASSDPGTGYNNEQFF	TGTGCCAGCAGTGACCCCGGGACAGGATACAACAATGAGCAGTTCTTC
.	.	TRBV7-2	TRBJ1-6	CASSPYYPGPNSPLHF	TGTGCCAGCAGCCCGTATTACCCGGGGCCGAATTCACCCCTCCACTTT
.	.	TRBV5-5	TRBJ2-7	CASSLKGQGGVGSYEQYF	TGTGCCAGCAGCTTAAAAGGCCAGGGTGGCGTCGGGTCCTACGAGCAGTACTTC
.	TRBD1	TRBV5-1	TRBJ2-1	CASSLDRARNEQFF	TGCGCCAGCAGCTTAGACAGGGCTCGCAATGAGCAGTTCTTC
.	.	TRBV5-4	TRBJ1-1	CASSLAVNTEAFF	TGTGCCAGCAGTCTCGCGGTAAACACTGAAGCTTTCTTT
.	.	TRBV28	TRBJ2-7	CASGRSYEQYF	TGTGCCAGCGGGCGGTCCTACGAGCAGTACTTC
.	.	TRBV2	TRBJ1-2	CASSGGTYYGYTF	TGTGCCAGCAGTGGGGGCACCTACTATGGCTACACCTTC
.	TRBD1	TRBV5-1	TRBJ2-1	CASSLQGPSNEQFF	TGCGCCAGCAGCTTACAGGGGCCGAGCAATGAGCAGTTCTTC
.	TRBD1	TRBV28	TRBJ2-2	CASSSYGQGAVGELFF	TGTGCCAGCAGTTCCTATGGACAGGGGGCCGTCGGGGAGCTGTTTTTT
.	.	TRBV19	TRBJ2-3	CASSWGGTDTQYF	TGTGCCAGTAGCTGGGGTGGCACAGATACGCAGTATTTT
.	.	TRBV28	TRBJ2-5	CASSAPNRETQYF	TGTGCCAGCAGTGCCCCCAACCGGGAGACCCAGTACTTC
.	.	TRBV28	TRBJ1-5	CASRDALNQPQHF	TGTGCCAGCAGAGATGCACTCAATCAGCCCCAGCATTTT
.	TRBD2	TRBV7-6	TRBJ2-1	CASSPLAGGYNEQFF	TGTGCCAGCAGTCCCCTAGCGGGGGGCTACAATGAGCAGTTCTTC
.	.	TRBV28	TRBJ1-2	CASISASPNYGYTF	TGTGCCAGCATCTCGGCCAGTCCTAACTATGGCTACACCTTC
.	TRBD2	TRBV11-2	TRBJ2-2	CASSLGLAGLGELFF	TGTGCCAGCAGCTTAGGACTAGCGGGGCTTGGGGAGCTGTTTTTT
.	TRBD2	TRBV7-3	TRBJ2-2	CASSLTSPAGGTGELFF	TGTGCCAGCAGCTTAACGTCCCCCGCGGGGGGCACCGGGGAGCTGTTTTTT
.	.	TRBV6-6	TRBJ2-1	CASSRTAGAPSYNEQFF	TGTGCCAGCAGCCGAACCGCGGGGGCCCCTTCCTACAATGAGCAGTTCTTC
.	TRBD1	TRBV11-2	TRBJ1-5	CASSLQGFSNQPQHF	TGTGCCAGCAGTTTACAGGGGTTTAGCAATCAGCCCCAGCATTTT
.	.	TRBV6-5	TRBJ1-1	CASSSWGQNTEAFF	TGTGCCAGCAGCAGCTGGGGACAGAACACTGAAGCTTTCTTT
.	.	TRBV7-2	TRBJ1-3	CASSRDISGNTIYF	TGTGCCAGCAGCCGGGACATCTCTGGAAACACCATATATTTT
medium-sized	.	TRBV6-5	TRBJ2-2	CASSFDRSNTGELFF	TGTGCCAGCAGTTTTGACAGGTCGAACACCGGGGAGCTGTTTTTT